The present TCR beta chain was sequenced within a study of cytomegalovirus exposure and HLA in healthy donors. Regarding this clone: Antigen unknown. The same CDR3 arises from other DNA sequences in this sample as well.

Germline CDR1 reads SGHRS; CDR2 reads YFSETQ. There are 15 residues in the CDR3. V gave up 3 bases and J gave up 5 bases, with 12 bases separating them. The primer mix had 60 Vbeta and 13 Jbeta primers. The assay was immunoSEQ multiplex PCR, and TCRdb's table has in-frame clones only and misses some. Its table lists 50,000 to 70,000 clones. Study-wide results and caveats: Sequences of the TCR beta chain were said to predict the HLA-A and HLA-B alleles of most subjects accurately.

At collection, donors were nominally healthy, but unrecorded immune exposures were probable. The chain recombines TRBV5-1 with TRBJ1-6, with TRBD1 as a possible D gene (6 bases). Specimen: PBMCs. The source of this sequence is a male donor in good health and CMV-seronegative. The CDR3 nucleotides are TGCGCCAGCAGCTCCGGGACAAGGAATAATTCACCCCTCCACTTT. Encoded protein: CASSSGTRNNSPLHF.